The next 9 T cell receptor beta chains were all read from a single sample in a study of T cells after yellow fever vaccination. TCRdb itself ran the 5' RACE reads through MiXCR, one entry per CDR3 protein. The sample yields 500,000 to 650,000 distinct CDR3 sequences, 13% seen once. This specimen consisted of PBMCs, obtained on the day of the yellow fever booster vaccination. These receptors originate from a man aged 25-45 years who received the YFV17D yellow fever vaccine.

V and J are TRBV20-1 and TRBJ2-1; D is perhaps TRBD2 (5 bases). The germline V gene has CDR1 DFQATT and CDR2 SNEGSKA (reference sequence). Trimming left V 5 bases short and J 8 bases short, with 13 bases between. This CDR3 is built from 12 residues. The DNA for the CDR3 is TGCAGTGCTGCCGACTGGGGAGATGAGCAGTTCTTC. Its protein is CSAADWGDEQFF.

The table lists this clonotype with a few counts. The chain recombines TRBV5-1 with TRBJ1-1; the D is unclear. The CDR3 has 14 amino acids. Trimming removed 5 bases from V and 0 bases from J, with 11 bases in between. CDR1 is SGHRS, CDR2 YFSETQ, per germline. The CDR3 DNA is TGCGCCAGCAGTGATGGAGGCTTGAACACTGAAGCTTTCTTT. Translated: CASSDGGLNTEAFF. The variable domain in full, completed from reference TRBV5-1 and TRBJ1-1, reads KAGVTQTPRYLIKTRGQQVTLSCSPISGHRSVSWYQQTPGQGLQFLFEYFSETQRNKGNFPGRFSGRQFSNSRSEMNVSTLELGDSALYLCASSDGGLNTEAFFGQGTRLTVV.

Only a few counts were recorded for this clonotype. V usage is TRBV20-1 and J usage is TRBJ1-2, with TRBD1 matching over 8 bases. The germline V gene has CDR1 DFQATT and CDR2 SNEGSKA (reference sequence). V lost 1 base to trimming and J lost 4 bases; unmatched junction nucleotides: 8. CDR3 length: 15 amino acids. The CDR3: CSARAPGQGSYGYTF. CDR3 bases: TGCAGTGCTAGAGCTCCTGGACAGGGATCCTATGGCTACACCTTC.

The CDR3 region has the DNA TGTGCCACCAGTGATACCTCACTGGGAAGGGAGACCCAGTACTTC. Its protein product is CATSDTSLGRETQYF. V and J are TRBV24-1 and TRBJ2-5; D is unresolved. V shed 3 bases and J shed 5 bases, with 15 bases lying between them. CDR1 is KGHDR, CDR2 SFDVKD, per germline. There are 15 residues in the CDR3.

The CDR3 bases are TGTGCCAGCAGCCCGCCCCACGGGACCGAGCAGTACTTC. This sequence encodes CASSPPHGTEQYF. The chain combines TRBV7-9 with TRBJ2-7; perhaps D is TRBD1 or TRBD2 (5 bases each). The germline V gene has CDR1 SEHNR and CDR2 FQNEAQ (reference sequence). CDR3 length: 13 residues. The V end lost 5 bases, the J end lost 6 bases, and 14 bases lay between the germline ends.

This clonotype appeared a few times. The V call is TRBV30, the J call TRBJ2-7, with 8 bases lining up with TRBD2. V shed 5 bases, J shed 3 bases, and the junction held 6 bases outside the gene matches. Germline loops: CDR1 GTSNPN, CDR2 SVGIG (reference sequence). The CDR3 contains 13 residues. DNA for the CDR3: TGTGCCTGGGGAAGGCTAGCGGGCTACGAGCAGTACTTC. Protein product: CAWGRLAGYEQYF.

This clonotype was seen a few times. The chain joins TRBV5-5 to TRBJ2-1, with D hard to call. The CDR3 is 12 amino acids. CDR1 SGHKS and CDR2 YYEKEE come from the germline V gene (reference sequence). Trimming pared 4 bases from V and 8 bases from J, leaving 10 bases between. The DNA of the CDR3 is TGTGCCAGCAGCCCCAACTTGGATGAGCAGTTCTTC. Translation gives CASSPNLDEQFF.

This clonotype was seen repeatedly, ten times or more. This chain uses TRBV20-1 with TRBJ2-5; a weak D match, TRBD2 (5 bases). The CDR3 runs 14 residues. Trimming took off 5 bases at V and 4 bases at J, with 17 bases between the two ends. Germline lookup yields CDR1 DFQATT and CDR2 SNEGSKA (reference sequence). The CDR3: CSAPRFGERETQYF. CDR3 sequence (DNA): TGCAGTGCTCCCAGGTTCGGGGAGAGAGAGACCCAGTACTTC.

The chain recombines TRBV9 with TRBJ2-7; D gene uncertain. V shed 0 bases and J shed 6 bases, with 10 bases lying between them. This CDR3 comprises 13 residues. Germline assignment: CDR1 SGDLS and CDR2 YYNGEE. In DNA, the CDR3 is TGTGCCAGCAGCGTAGCGCCAGACTCCGAGCAGTACTTC. Translation: CASSVAPDSEQYF.